This record concerns one T cell receptor beta chain sequence. Its antigen is undetermined. The data derive from a study of Graves' ophthalmopathy and Graves' hyperthyroidism. Trimming shortened V by 1 base and J by 3 bases, and 13 bases separated the two germline ends. This CDR3 region has 16 residues. Per the germline V gene, CDR1 is SGHDT and CDR2 is YYEEEE. RNA transcripts were the source from which TCR beta CDR3 regions were amplified. A first-round RT-PCR used HTBI primers, followed by a second-round multiplex PCR. TCRdb re-called the multiplex PCR reads through MiXCR, storing one row per CDR3 protein. The sample has 600,000 to 650,000 distinct CDR3 sequences; about a fifth are singletons. The study, taken as a whole, reports: Researchers report that a 13-signature model separated ophthalmopathy from stable hyperthyroidism, posting 87.88% sensitivity and roughly 81% specificity.

The study recruited hyperthyroidism patients aged 18 to 65 who were newly diagnosed, under 2 months' duration. Sequenced input: peripheral blood. The clonotype comes from a woman younger than 30 with stable Graves' hyperthyroidism. Some clones in this sample may be carry-over from other donors' samples. This rearrangement joins TRBV5-6 to TRBJ2-2; TRBD1 is a possible D gene (5 bases). The CDR3 here is CASSLFRVEDTGELFF. For the CDR3, the DNA is TGTGCCAGCAGCTTGTTCAGGGTAGAGGACACCGGGGAGCTGTTTTTT.